Below, 25 T cell receptor beta chains from the same sample are listed, as sequenced in a study of cytomegalovirus exposure and HLA in healthy donors. PCR primers comprised 60 Vbeta and 13 Jbeta primers. Only in-frame clones appear in the TCRdb table, and some are missing; sequencing was by immunoSEQ multiplex PCR. Counted here are some 160,000 clones, approximately 9% occurring once; the ten biggest clones make up approximately 1.8%. The sequenced material came from PBMCs. These TCRs come from a male donor in good health and CMV-seronegative.

V and J are TRBV11-2 and TRBJ2-3; D unresolved. The CDR3 contains 16 residues. The germline gives CDR1 SGHAT, CDR2 FQNNGV. Between the trimmed V and J ends, which lost 4 bases and 2 bases, there was a span of 16 bases. Here the CDR3 reads CASSSLPAGNTDTQYF. CDR3 in DNA: TGTGCCAGCAGCTCCCTCCCGGCAGGAAACACAGATACGCAGTATTTT.

The chain combines TRBV4-2 with TRBJ2-1; 8 positions match TRBD1. J was trimmed by 5 bases and V by 4 bases; bases with no gene match: 4. The CDR3 loop spans 14 amino acids. CDR1 is LGHNA and CDR2 is YNFKEQ in the germline V gene. CDR3 protein: CASSLTGGHNEQFF. The CDR3 nucleotides are TGTGCCAGCAGCCTAACAGGGGGGCACAATGAGCAGTTCTTC.

This clone came up a few times. The chain recombines TRBV30 with TRBJ2-1; 10 bases agree with TRBD1. Germline V gene lookup returns CDR1 GTSNPN and CDR2 SVGIG (reference sequence). The CDR3 is 16 residues long. Trimming cost V 4 bases and J 8 bases; bases outside gene matches: 14. CDR3 sequence: CAWTDLVDRGADEQFF. CDR3 nucleotides: TGTGCCTGGACCGACCTGGTGGACAGGGGGGCAGATGAGCAGTTCTTC.

This chain joins TRBV4-1 and TRBJ1-1; unclear D gene. The V gene lost 4 bases and the J gene lost 5 bases, with 11 bases spanning the gap. This CDR3 spans 13 amino acids. In germline, CDR1 is MGHRA, CDR2 YSYEKL. Here the CDR3 DNA reads TGCGCCAGCAGCCCACGGGAGGATACTGAAGCTTTCTTT. Encoded protein: CASSPREDTEAFF.

The V call is TRBV7-9, the J call TRBJ2-7; weak D call: TRBD1 (6 bases). CDR1 and CDR2 (germline): SEHNR, FQNEAQ (reference sequence). CDR3 length equals 14 residues. Between the trimmed V and J ends, which lost 5 bases and 0 bases, there was a span of 11 bases. CDR3 sequence: CASSPTGLSYEQYF. The CDR3 region has the DNA TGTGCCAGCAGCCCGACAGGACTCTCCTACGAGCAGTACTTC.

The chain combines TRBV30 with TRBJ2-7; D may be TRBD1 (6 bases). This CDR3 is built from 13 residues. Germline CDR1 is GTSNPN and CDR2 is SVGIG (reference sequence). The V end was cut by 5 bases, the J end by 2 bases, with 13 bases between. The CDR3 nucleotides read TGTGCCTGGCACAGGGAGTCGGCCTACGAGCAGTACTTC. Translated: CAWHRESAYEQYF.

This clone was detected only a few times. The V and J genes are TRBV11-3 and TRBJ2-3; 9 bases line up with TRBD2. Germline loops: CDR1 SGHNT, CDR2 YENEEA. J gave up 2 bases and V 4 bases, and 7 bases lay outside the gene matches. There are 16 residues in the CDR3. The CDR3 DNA reads TGTGCCAGCAGCTCCCCCAGCGGGGGGACCACAGATACGCAGTATTTT. Translating gives CASSSPSGGTTDTQYF.

There are a few counts of this clone. This chain connects TRBV29-1 to TRBJ2-1; D may be TRBD1 (5 bases). The CDR3 is made up of 14 amino acids. Trimming left V 3 bases short and J 0 bases short, with 9 bases between. Germline V CDR1 and CDR2: SQVTM, ANQGSEA. CDR3: CSVDGQGSYNEQFF. As DNA, the CDR3 is TGCAGCGTTGATGGGCAGGGCTCCTACAATGAGCAGTTCTTC.

The chain couples TRBV7-3 to TRBJ2-6, with D maybe TRBD2 (5 bases). Germline CDR1 reads SGHTA; CDR2 reads FQGTGA. There are 17 residues in the CDR3. The V end lost 1 base, the J end lost 2 bases, and 12 bases lay between the germline ends. CDR3 DNA sequence: TGTGCCAGCAGCTTAAATAGAGGGCGCGCTGGGGCCAACGTCCTGACTTTC. Amino acid sequence: CASSLNRGRAGANVLTF.

This clone was observed a handful of times. The chain carries TRBV5-1 and TRBJ2-3, with D unresolved. V gave up 0 bases and J gave up 0 bases, with 5 bases separating them. The CDR3 sequence is 14 residues long. CDR1 and CDR2 from the germline V gene are SGHRS and YFSETQ. The CDR3 region is CASSLGSSTDTQYF. CDR3 in DNA: TGCGCCAGCAGCTTGGGTTCTAGCACAGATACGCAGTATTTT.

This clone was seen more than once but under ten times. This rearrangement joins TRBV2 to TRBJ1-1, with TRBD1 as a possible D gene (6 bases). This CDR3 is 16 amino acids long. Per the germline V gene, CDR1 is SNHLY and CDR2 is FYNNEI. V lost 7 bases and J lost 1, with 19 bases in between. CDR3 in amino acids: CASIPGHSLGNTEAFF. The DNA of the CDR3 is TGTGCCAGCATCCCGGGACACTCGTTAGGGAACACTGAAGCTTTCTTT.

This clone was counted a few times. The rearrangement joins TRBV6-5 to TRBJ2-7; weak D call: TRBD1 (6 bases). V was shortened by 7 bases and J by 3 bases, with 19 bases between the two germline ends. The germline gives CDR1 MNHEY, CDR2 SVGAGI. CDR3 length equals 15 residues. CDR3 sequence (DNA): TGTGCCAGCAATACCTACGAACAGGGTTACTACGAGCAGTACTTC. Protein product: CASNTYEQGYYEQYF.

The rearrangement joins TRBV15 to TRBJ2-3; 11 positions agree with TRBD2. The J segment lost 5 bases and the V segment lost 5 bases, leaving 6 bases of the junction unmatched. CDR1 is LNHNV and CDR2 is YYDKDF in the germline V gene (reference sequence). This CDR3 contains 15 residues. Here the CDR3 reads CATSGGSGRVDTQYF. The CDR3 nucleotides are TGTGCCACCAGCGGAGGTAGCGGGAGGGTAGATACGCAGTATTTT.

Comment on this clone: At one boundary the junction diverges from the germline segment, which might be a read error. V gene TRBV28 combines with J gene TRBJ1-2; 8 positions agree with TRBD1. Germline CDR1 reads MDHEN; CDR2 reads SYDVKM. The CDR3 totals 13 residues. Written as DNA, the CDR3 is TGTGCCAGCAGTTTTATTGGACAGGGCTTGTTCAAGTTT. This codes for CASSFIGQGLFKF.

V usage is TRBV5-1 and J usage is TRBJ2-3; 9 bases agree with TRBD2. V gave up 0 bases and J gave up 4 bases; unmatched junction bases: 6. Germline CDR1 SGHRS, CDR2 YFSETQ. This CDR3 spans 16 amino acids. The CDR3 nucleotides are TGCGCCAGCAGCTTGGGTGATAGCGGGGGCTCAGATACGCAGTATTTT. Translation gives CASSLGDSGGSDTQYF.

The chain uses TRBV5-6 and TRBJ1-4, with no clear D. The germline V gene has CDR1 SGHDT and CDR2 YYEEEE. CDR3 length: 15 amino acids. The V end lost 0 bases, the J end lost 7 bases, and 13 bases lay between the germline ends. This chain's CDR3 is CASSLVETRSEKLFF. CDR3 nucleotide sequence: TGTGCCAGCAGCTTGGTGGAGACTCGTAGTGAAAAACTGTTTTTT. The whole variable domain, filled in from reference TRBV5-6 and TRBJ1-4, reads DAGVTQSPTHLIKTRGQQVTLRCSPKSGHDTVSWYQQALGQGPQFIFQYYEEEERQRGNFPDRFSGHQFPNYSSELNVNALLLGDSALYLCASSLVETRSEKLFFGSGTQLSVL.

In this sample, this clone turned up a few times. This rearrangement joins TRBV4-2 to TRBJ1-4; D is perhaps TRBD1 (5 bases). This CDR3 region has 16 residues. The germline CDR1 and CDR2 sequences are LGHNA and YNFKEQ. The germline V and J ends were trimmed by 0 bases and 8 bases, with 16 bases remaining between them. The CDR3 DNA is TGTGCCAGCAGCCAAGACGGAGCTTTTGGGGGGGAAAAACTGTTTTTT. Its protein product is CASSQDGAFGGEKLFF.

The DNA for the CDR3 is TGCGCCAGCAGCTCCGGACAGCAAGGAGATACGCAGTATTTT. Residues: CASSSGQQGDTQYF. V is TRBV5-1 and J is TRBJ2-3, with D possibly matching TRBD1 (6 bases). Germline-derived CDR1 and CDR2 are SGHRS and YFSETQ. This CDR3 region has 14 residues. With 3 bases removed from V and 5 bases from J, the gap between germline ends came to 13 bases.

The sample holds a few counts of this clone. CDR3 nucleotides: TGTGCCAGCAGCTTAGTTACTAGCACAGATACGCAGTATTTT. It encodes CASSLVTSTDTQYF. The chain links TRBV7-6 to TRBJ2-3; D remains ambiguous. This CDR3 region has 14 residues. Germline V gene sequence: CDR1 SGHVS, CDR2 FNYEAQ. V lost 1 base to trimming and J lost 0 bases, with 5 bases between them.

This clone has a handful of counts. This chain joins TRBV4-1 and TRBJ1-1; D is possibly TRBD1 (6 bases). Deletions cut 0 bases from V and 8 bases from J, with 16 bases between. The CDR3 runs 15 residues. Germline V lookup: CDR1 MGHRA, CDR2 YSYEKL. Written as DNA, the CDR3 is TGCGCCAGCAGCCAAGAGGAGGGGGGGCGGACCGAAGCTTTCTTT. This encodes CASSQEEGGRTEAFF.

The chain recombines TRBV6-5 with TRBJ2-2; TRBD1 matches at 8 bases. Germline values: CDR1 MNHEY, CDR2 SVGAGI. J gave up 2 bases and V 6 bases, and 5 bases lay outside the gene matches. This CDR3 has 15 amino acids. CDR3 in amino acids: CASSLGQGNTGELFF. Here the CDR3 DNA reads TGTGCCAGCAGCCTAGGACAGGGAAACACCGGGGAGCTGTTTTTT.

In its sample, this clone was seen a few times. The rearrangement links TRBV29-1 to TRBJ1-5; D call uncertain. CDR1 is SQVTM and CDR2 is ANQGSEA in the germline V gene. Trimming removed 7 bases at V and 5 bases at J, with 15 bases between. This CDR3 is built from 13 residues. For the CDR3, the DNA is TGCAGCGCCCTCTCGAGTTTGGATCAGCCCCAGCATTTT. It translates to CSALSSLDQPQHF.

CDR3 region: CASSLKGVKLFF. The CDR3 DNA reads TGTGCCAGCAGTTTAAAGGGAGTAAAACTGTTTTTT. This chain connects TRBV28 to TRBJ1-4; D is unresolved. The ends were cut back, 2 bases at V and 10 bases at J, with 8 bases in the middle. CDR1 MDHEN and CDR2 SYDVKM come from the germline V gene. This CDR3 region has 12 residues.

The chain employs TRBV6-6 and TRBJ2-3; 8 nucleotides line up with TRBD2. The CDR3 has 16 amino acids. The germline CDR1 and CDR2 sequences are MNHNY and SVGAGI (reference sequence). V lost 2 bases to trimming and J lost 3 bases; unmatched junction nucleotides: 7. CDR3 bases: TGTGCCAGCAGTTACCCGGGACTAGATGGGACAGATACGCAGTATTTT. It encodes CASSYPGLDGTDTQYF.

This clone was detected a few times. The chain joins TRBV5-1 to TRBJ2-2, with D perhaps TRBD1 (5 bases). Germline CDR1 SGHRS, CDR2 YFSETQ. This CDR3 has 16 residues. The V end was cut by 4 bases, the J end by 0 bases, with 13 bases between. The CDR3 sequence is CASSRDSRANTGELFF. CDR3 in DNA: TGCGCCAGCAGCCGCGACAGCCGAGCGAACACCGGGGAGCTGTTTTTT.